This T cell receptor (beta chain) stems from a study of cytomegalovirus exposure and HLA in healthy donors. Study results and limitations: Cytomegalovirus-associated TCR beta chains were listed, numbering more than 150.

The germline V and J ends were trimmed by 5 bases and 1 base, with 10 bases remaining between them. The V gene's germline CDR1 is SGHTA and CDR2 FQGNSA. CDR3 length: 14 amino acids. As regards this clone: The antigen is not known.

13 Jbeta primers and 60 Vbeta primers were used for the PCR. Libraries were prepared by immunoSEQ multiplex PCR; TCRdb keeps only in-frame clonotypes and omits some of them. The data hold more than 85,000 clones, with 79% observed a single time. The chain carries TRBV7-2 and TRBJ2-3; weak D call: TRBD2 (6 bases). This TCR was sampled from a female donor in good health and CMV-seropositive. Sequenced sample: PBMCs. The CDR3 DNA follows: TGTGCCAGCAGCGCCCCTAGCGGCACAGATACGCAGTATTTT. Translation gives CASSAPSGTDTQYF. The whole variable domain, filled in from reference TRBV7-2 and TRBJ2-3, reads GAGVSQSPSNKVTEKGKDVELRCDPISGHTALYWYRQSLGQGLEFLIYFQGNSAPDKSGLPSDRFSAERTGGSVSTLTIQRTQQEDSAVYLCASSAPSGTDTQYFGPGTRLTVL.